The sequence of this T cell receptor beta chain was determined in a study of human T cells and chemical hapten exposure. Study background: Throughout a study of roughly 25 weeks, patients underwent weekly scalp administration of diphenylcyclopropenone doses.

General observations from the study: Sensitizing to DPC left TCRs with a frequency above 1 in 1000 unaltered.

TCRdb reanalysed the RACE reads using MiXCR and keeps one entry per CDR3 protein. The repertoire holds 80,000 to 95,000 distinct CDR3 sequences, with 11% as singletons. In this sample, this clonotype turned up many times. No antigen is known for it. Germline CDR1 and CDR2: MNHEY and SMNVEV (reference sequence). The CDR3 has 14 residues. The V and J ends lost 6 bases and 5 bases respectively, with 13 bases between them. Time point of the sample: patch test 2, 6 weeks after DPC sensitization. The treatment was: therapeutic diphenylcyclopropenone sensitization with weekly scalp DPC. The specimen was whole blood, collected in connection with sensitization to the hapten diphenylcyclopropenone (DPC). This TCR came from a man aged 40-49 years with alopecia areata. Some clones in this sample may be carry-over from other donors' samples. V gene TRBV27 combines with J gene TRBJ1-4; TRBD1 is a possible D gene (6 bases). In DNA, the CDR3 is TGTGCCAGCAGGGGGGCAGGGAGGAATGAAAAACTGTTTTTT. It codes for CASRGAGRNEKLFF.